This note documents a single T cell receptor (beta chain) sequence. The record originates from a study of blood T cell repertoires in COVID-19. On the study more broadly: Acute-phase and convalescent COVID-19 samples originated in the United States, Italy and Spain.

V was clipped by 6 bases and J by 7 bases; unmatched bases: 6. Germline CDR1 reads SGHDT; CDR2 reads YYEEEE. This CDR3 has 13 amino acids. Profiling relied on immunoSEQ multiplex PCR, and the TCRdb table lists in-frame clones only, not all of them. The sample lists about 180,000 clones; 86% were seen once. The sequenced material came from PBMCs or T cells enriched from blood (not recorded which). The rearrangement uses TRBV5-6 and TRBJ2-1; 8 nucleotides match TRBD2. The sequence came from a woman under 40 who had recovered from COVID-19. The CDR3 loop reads CASTGTRGNEQFF. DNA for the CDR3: TGTGCCAGCACCGGGACTAGGGGAAATGAGCAGTTCTTC.